This entry concerns a single T cell receptor (beta chain). Its antigen is still unknown. The sample originates from a study of T cells in narcolepsy. General study findings and limits: Comparing one patient's CSF and blood CD4+ clonotypes highlighted HCRT- and TRIB2-specific autoreactive clonotypes.

Here immunoSEQ multiplex PCR was the method, and the copy in TCRdb shows in-frame clones only, minus some. Altogether 15,000 to 20,000 clones are present, 85% to 90% being singletons, with the ten largest covering approximately 0.66%. The specimen was memory (CD45RA-) CD4+ T cells from blood. The sequence came from a human donor in good health.

The CDR3 region has the DNA TGTGCCAGCAGCTTAGAAGGGAGCTCCTACAATGAGCAGTTCTTC. This codes for CASSLEGSSYNEQFF. J is TRBJ2-1 and V is TRBV7-2; maybe TRBD2 (5 bases). Trimming cost V 1 base and J 0 bases, with 7 bases left between them. CDR1 SGHTA and CDR2 FQGNSA come from the germline V gene. CDR3 length: 15 residues.